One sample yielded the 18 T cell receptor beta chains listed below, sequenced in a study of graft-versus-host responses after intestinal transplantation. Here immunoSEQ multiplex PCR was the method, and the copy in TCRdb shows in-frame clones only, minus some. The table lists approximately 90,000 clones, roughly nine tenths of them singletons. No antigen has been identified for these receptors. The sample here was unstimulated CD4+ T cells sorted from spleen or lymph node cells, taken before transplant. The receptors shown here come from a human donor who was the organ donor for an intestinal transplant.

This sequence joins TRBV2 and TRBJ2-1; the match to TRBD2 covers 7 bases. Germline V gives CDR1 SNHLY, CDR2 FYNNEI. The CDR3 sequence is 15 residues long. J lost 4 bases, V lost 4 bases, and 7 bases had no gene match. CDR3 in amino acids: CASSGGRGTYNEQFF. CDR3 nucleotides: TGTGCCAGCAGTGGAGGGCGGGGGACGTACAATGAGCAGTTCTTC.

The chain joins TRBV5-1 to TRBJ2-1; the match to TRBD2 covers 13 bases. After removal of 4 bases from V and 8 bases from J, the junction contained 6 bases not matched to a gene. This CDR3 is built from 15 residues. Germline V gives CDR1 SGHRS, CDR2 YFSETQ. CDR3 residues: CASSRGLAGIYEQFF. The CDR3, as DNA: TGCGCCAGCAGCAGGGGACTAGCGGGGATCTATGAGCAGTTCTTC.

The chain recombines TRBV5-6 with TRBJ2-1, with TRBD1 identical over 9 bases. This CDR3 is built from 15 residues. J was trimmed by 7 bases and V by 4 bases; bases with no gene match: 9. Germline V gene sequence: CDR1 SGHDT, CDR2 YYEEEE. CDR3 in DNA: TGTGCCAGCAGCCCGACAGGGGGGTTTACAAATGAGCAGTTCTTC. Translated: CASSPTGGFTNEQFF.

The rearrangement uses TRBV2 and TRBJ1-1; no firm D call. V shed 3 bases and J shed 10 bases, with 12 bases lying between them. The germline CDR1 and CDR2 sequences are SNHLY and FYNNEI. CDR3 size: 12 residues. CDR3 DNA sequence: TGTGCCAGCAGTGAGTATTCGGTTGTAGCTTTCTTT. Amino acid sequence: CASSEYSVVAFF.

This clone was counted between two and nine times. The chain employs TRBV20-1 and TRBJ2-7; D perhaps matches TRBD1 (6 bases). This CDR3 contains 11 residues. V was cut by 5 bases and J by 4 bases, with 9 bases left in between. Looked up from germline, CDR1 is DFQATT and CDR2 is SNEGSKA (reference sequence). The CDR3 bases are TGCAGTGCTTCGCAGGGGTACGAGCAGTACTTC. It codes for CSASQGYEQYF.

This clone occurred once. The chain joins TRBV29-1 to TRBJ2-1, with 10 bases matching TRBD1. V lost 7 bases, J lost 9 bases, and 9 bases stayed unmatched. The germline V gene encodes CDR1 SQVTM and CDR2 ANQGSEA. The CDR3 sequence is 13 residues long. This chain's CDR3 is CSGAGTGVPEQFF. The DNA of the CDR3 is TGCAGCGGCGCCGGGACAGGGGTTCCTGAGCAGTTCTTC.

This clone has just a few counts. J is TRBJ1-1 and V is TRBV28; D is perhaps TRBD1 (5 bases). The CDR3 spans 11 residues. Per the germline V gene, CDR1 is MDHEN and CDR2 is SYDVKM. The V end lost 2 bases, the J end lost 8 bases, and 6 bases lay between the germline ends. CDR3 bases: TGTGCCAGCAGTTTACAGGGAGAAGCTTTCTTT. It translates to CASSLQGEAFF. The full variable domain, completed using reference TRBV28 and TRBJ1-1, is DVKVTQSSRYLVKRTGEKVFLECVQDMDHENMFWYRQDPGLGLRLIYFSYDVKMKEKGDIPEGYSVSREKKERFSLILESASTNQTSMYLCASSLQGEAFFGQGTRLTVV.

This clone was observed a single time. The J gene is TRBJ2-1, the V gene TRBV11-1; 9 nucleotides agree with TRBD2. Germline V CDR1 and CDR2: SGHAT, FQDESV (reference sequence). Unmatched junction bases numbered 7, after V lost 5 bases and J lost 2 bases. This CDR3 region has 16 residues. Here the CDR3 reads CASSTTLAGAYNEQFF. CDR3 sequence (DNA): TGTGCCAGCAGCACAACACTAGCGGGCGCCTACAATGAGCAGTTCTTC.

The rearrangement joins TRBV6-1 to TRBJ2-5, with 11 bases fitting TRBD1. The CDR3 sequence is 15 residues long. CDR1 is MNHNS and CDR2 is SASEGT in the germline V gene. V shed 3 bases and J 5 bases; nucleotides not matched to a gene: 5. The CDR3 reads CASSENRDRGETQYF. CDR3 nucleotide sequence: TGTGCCAGCAGTGAGAACCGGGACAGGGGGGAGACCCAGTACTTC.

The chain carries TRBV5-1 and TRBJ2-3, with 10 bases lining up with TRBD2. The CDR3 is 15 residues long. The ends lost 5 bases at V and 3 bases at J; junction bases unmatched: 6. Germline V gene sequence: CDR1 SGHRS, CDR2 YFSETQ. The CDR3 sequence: CASSPELAGTDTQYF. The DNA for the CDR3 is TGCGCCAGCAGTCCTGAACTAGCGGGGACAGATACGCAGTATTTT.

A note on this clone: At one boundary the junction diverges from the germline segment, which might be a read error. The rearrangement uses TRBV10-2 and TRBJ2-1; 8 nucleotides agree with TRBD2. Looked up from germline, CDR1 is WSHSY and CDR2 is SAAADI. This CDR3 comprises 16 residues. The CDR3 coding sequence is TGCGCCAGCAGTGGTGCTTGGAGCGGGGGTTACAATGCGCAGTTCTTC. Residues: CASSGAWSGGYNAQFF.

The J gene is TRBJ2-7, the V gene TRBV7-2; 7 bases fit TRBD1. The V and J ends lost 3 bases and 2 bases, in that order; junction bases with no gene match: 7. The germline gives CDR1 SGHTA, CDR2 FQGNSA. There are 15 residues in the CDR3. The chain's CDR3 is CASSLRGTAAYEQYF. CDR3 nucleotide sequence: TGTGCCAGCAGCTTGAGGGGGACAGCCGCCTACGAGCAGTACTTC.

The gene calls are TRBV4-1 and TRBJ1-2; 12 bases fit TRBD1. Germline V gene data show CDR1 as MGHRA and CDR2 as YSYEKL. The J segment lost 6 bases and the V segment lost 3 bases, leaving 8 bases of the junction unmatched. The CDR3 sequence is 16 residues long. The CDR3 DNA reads TGCGCCAGCAGCCAGCTGTGGGACAGGGGGCGGAATGGCTACACCTTC. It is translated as CASSQLWDRGRNGYTF.

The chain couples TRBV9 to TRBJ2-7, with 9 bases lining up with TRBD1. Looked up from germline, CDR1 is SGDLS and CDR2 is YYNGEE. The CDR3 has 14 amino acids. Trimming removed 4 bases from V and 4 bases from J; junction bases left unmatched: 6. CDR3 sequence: CASSPRDRAYEQYF. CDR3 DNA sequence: TGTGCCAGCAGCCCGCGGGACAGGGCGTACGAGCAGTACTTC.

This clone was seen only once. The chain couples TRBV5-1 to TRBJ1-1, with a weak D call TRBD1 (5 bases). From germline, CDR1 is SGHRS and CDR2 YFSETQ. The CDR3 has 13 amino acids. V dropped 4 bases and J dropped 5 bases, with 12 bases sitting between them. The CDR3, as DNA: TGCGCCAGCAGCGGAGGGGCGAGGACTGAAGCTTTCTTT. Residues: CASSGGARTEAFF.

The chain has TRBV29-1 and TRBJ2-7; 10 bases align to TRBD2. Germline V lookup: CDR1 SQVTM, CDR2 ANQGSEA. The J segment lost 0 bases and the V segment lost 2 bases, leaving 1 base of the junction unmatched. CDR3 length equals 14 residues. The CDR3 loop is CSVETSGDSYEQYF. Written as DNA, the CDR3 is TGCAGCGTTGAAACTAGCGGGGACTCCTACGAGCAGTACTTC.

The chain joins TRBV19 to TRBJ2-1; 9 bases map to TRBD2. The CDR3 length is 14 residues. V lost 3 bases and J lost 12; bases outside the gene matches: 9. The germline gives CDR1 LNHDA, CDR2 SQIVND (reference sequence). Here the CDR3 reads CASSIVSGGVGQFF. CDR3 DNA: TGTGCCAGTAGTATTGTTAGCGGGGGTGTGGGGCAGTTCTTC.

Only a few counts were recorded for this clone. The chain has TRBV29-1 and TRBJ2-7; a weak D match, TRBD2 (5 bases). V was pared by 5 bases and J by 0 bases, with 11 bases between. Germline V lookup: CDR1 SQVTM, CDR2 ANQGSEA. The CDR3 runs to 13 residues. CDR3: CSVSPGNSYEQYF. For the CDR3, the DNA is TGCAGCGTTTCCCCCGGGAACTCCTACGAGCAGTACTTC.